Below are 18 T cell receptor beta chains sequenced from a single sample in a study of cytomegalovirus exposure and HLA in healthy donors. PCR employed 60 Vbeta and 13 Jbeta primers. Generated by immunoSEQ multiplex PCR, the TCRdb table keeps only in-frame clones and is missing some. This sample has 100,000 to 150,000 clones, with about 80% found just once. The sequenced material came from PBMCs. Source of these receptors: a middle-aged woman in good health and CMV-seropositive.

The chain joins TRBV7-3 to TRBJ2-7; TRBD2 aligns across 11 bases. Germline trimming cut 4 bases from V and 0 bases from J; bases unmatched to any gene: 2. Germline loops: CDR1 SGHTA, CDR2 FQGTGA. The CDR3 covers 15 residues. CDR3 nucleotide sequence: TGTGCCAGCAGCTCCGGGACTAGCGGCTCCTACGAGCAGTACTTC. It encodes CASSSGTSGSYEQYF.

J is TRBJ1-1 and V is TRBV19; D is undetermined. V dropped 3 bases and J dropped 0 bases, with 8 bases sitting between them. Germline V gene lookup returns CDR1 LNHDA and CDR2 SQIVND (reference sequence). There are 14 residues in the CDR3. This chain's CDR3 is CASSIPGMNTEAFF. DNA of the CDR3: TGTGCCAGTAGTATCCCAGGTATGAACACTGAAGCTTTCTTT.

This clone was detected once. This chain joins TRBV25-1 and TRBJ1-1; maybe TRBD1 (5 bases). CDR1 is MGHDK and CDR2 is SYGVNS in the germline V gene. CDR3 length equals 14 residues. Trimming pared 1 base from V and 5 bases from J, leaving 11 bases between. The CDR3 sequence is CASSEWGEGTEAFF. CDR3 DNA sequence: TGTGCCAGCAGTGAATGGGGGGAGGGGACTGAAGCTTTCTTT.

The rearrangement links TRBV5-8 to TRBJ2-7, with TRBD1 matching over 7 bases. Germline V lookup: CDR1 SGHTS, CDR2 YDEGEE. V shed 0 bases and J 5 bases; nucleotides not matched to a gene: 2. The CDR3 totals 13 residues. The CDR3 DNA reads TGTGCCAGCAGCTTGGGACAGGGTAACGAGCAGTACTTC. It encodes CASSLGQGNEQYF. Looking up the rest from reference TRBV5-8 and TRBJ2-7 gives the full variable domain: EAGVTQSPTHLIKTRGQQATLRCSPISGHTSVYWYQQALGLGLQFLLWYDEGEERNRGNFPPRFSGRQFPNYSSELNVNALELEDSALYLCASSLGQGNEQYFGPGTRLTVT.

This chain joins TRBV28 and TRBJ2-3; 11 nucleotides agree with TRBD2. The CDR3 is 16 residues long. J gave up 0 bases and V 6 bases, and 5 bases lay outside the gene matches. The germline V gene encodes CDR1 MDHEN and CDR2 SYDVKM. The CDR3 loop reads CASRTRTSGSTDTQYF. CDR3 coding DNA: TGTGCCAGCAGAACACGGACTAGCGGGAGCACAGATACGCAGTATTTT. The complete variable domain, with remaining parts taken from reference TRBV28 and TRBJ2-3, reads DVKVTQSSRYLVKRTGEKVFLECVQDMDHENMFWYRQDPGLGLRLIYFSYDVKMKEKGDIPEGYSVSREKKERFSLILESASTNQTSMYLCASRTRTSGSTDTQYFGPGTRLTVL.

This chain uses TRBV7-3 with TRBJ2-1; 8 bases fit TRBD2. The CDR3 covers 17 residues. The germline V gene has CDR1 SGHTA and CDR2 FQGTGA. V gave up 6 bases and J gave up 1 base; unmatched junction bases: 11. This CDR3 is CASSPHLAGQSYNEQFF. The CDR3 bases are TGTGCCAGCAGTCCTCACTTAGCGGGACAATCCTACAATGAGCAGTTCTTC.

This sequence joins TRBV4-1 and TRBJ1-5, with 10 positions matching TRBD1. Trimming removed 6 bases from V and 4 bases from J; junction bases left unmatched: 6. The germline gives CDR1 MGHRA, CDR2 YSYEKL. The CDR3 spans 15 residues. DNA of the CDR3: TGCGCCAGCAGGGGTGGACAGGGGGAAAATCAGCCCCAGCATTTT. Protein: CASRGGQGENQPQHF.

Note on this clone: An end of the junction does not agree with germline; a read error may underlie this. This sequence joins TRBV5-6 and TRBJ2-5; D gene uncertain. Germline V gives CDR1 SGHDT, CDR2 YYEEEE. CDR3 length equals 11 residues. The chain's CDR3 is CASSHQETQYF. DNA of the CDR3: TGTGCCAGCAGCCACCAGGAGACCCAGTACTTC.

The rearrangement joins TRBV30 to TRBJ1-3, with D unclear. Per the germline V gene, CDR1 is GTSNPN and CDR2 is SVGIG (reference sequence). The CDR3 loop spans 13 amino acids. Trimming stripped 3 bases from V and 7 bases from J, with 13 bases between. The CDR3 DNA reads TGTGCCTGGAGGATTATTCCCCGGAACACCATATATTTT. Amino acids: CAWRIIPRNTIYF. Full variable domain (missing parts from reference TRBV30 and TRBJ1-3): SQTIHQWPATLVQPVGSPLSLECTVEGTSNPNLYWYRQAAGRGLQLLFYSVGIGQISSEVPQNLSASRPQDRQFILSSKKLLLSDSGFYLCAWRIIPRNTIYFGEGSWLTVV.

The chain carries TRBV30 and TRBJ1-5; TRBD1 aligns across 7 bases. Germline CDR1 reads GTSNPN; CDR2 reads SVGIG (reference sequence). This CDR3 comprises 14 residues. The V and J ends lost 3 bases and 3 bases, in that order; junction bases with no gene match: 5. The CDR3 bases are TGTGCCTGGAGCGGGGACAGAACCAATCAGCCCCAGCATTTT. Amino acids: CAWSGDRTNQPQHF.

Details on this clone: A read error may account for a junction end that differs from germline. The rearrangement joins TRBV11-1 to TRBJ2-7, with TRBD2 matching over 10 bases. Germline lookup yields CDR1 SGHAT and CDR2 FQDESV (reference sequence). This CDR3 contains 14 residues. This CDR3 reads CASSLAGVAREQYF. The DNA of the CDR3 is TGTGCCAGCAGCCTAGCGGGAGTCGCGCGCGAGCAGTACTTC.

This chain connects TRBV4-1 to TRBJ1-4; D is unresolved. Per germline, CDR1 MGHRA and CDR2 YSYEKL. The CDR3 consists of 13 residues. V was pared by 1 base and J by 4 bases, with 4 bases between. Here the CDR3 DNA reads TGCGCCAGCAGCCAAGCCAGTAATGAAAAACTGTTTTTT. Its protein is CASSQASNEKLFF.

V usage is TRBV11-2 and J usage is TRBJ1-2; 7 bases line up with TRBD1. Germline V CDR1 and CDR2: SGHAT, FQNNGV. The CDR3 loop spans 18 amino acids. V dropped 1 base and J dropped 8; count of bases not matched to a gene: 19. CDR3: CASSLGGWLSDRRLGYTF. CDR3 DNA: TGTGCCAGCAGCTTAGGTGGTTGGTTATCGGACAGGCGCCTAGGCTACACCTTC.

The CDR3 DNA is TGTGCCAGCAGCACGGACAGCCAGCAAGAGACCCAGTACTTC. It translates to CASSTDSQQETQYF. This sequence joins TRBV5-8 and TRBJ2-5; D perhaps matches TRBD1 (6 bases). There are 14 residues in the CDR3. Germline-derived CDR1 and CDR2 are SGHTS and YDEGEE. V lost 4 bases and J lost 2, with 12 bases in between.

The chain combines TRBV7-8 with TRBJ1-5; tentative D call: TRBD1 (5 bases). Trimming removed 5 bases at V and 0 bases at J, with 17 bases between. Germline V lookup: CDR1 SGHVS, CDR2 FQNEAQ. The CDR3 contains 17 residues. Here the CDR3 reads CASSVSGTDYSNQPQHF. CDR3 nucleotide sequence: TGTGCCAGCAGCGTCTCCGGGACTGATTATAGCAATCAGCCCCAGCATTTT.

The J gene is TRBJ1-1, the V gene TRBV13; D unresolved. CDR1 PRHDT and CDR2 FYEKMQ come from the germline V gene (reference sequence). V lost 9 bases, J lost 5 bases, and 16 bases lay in between. CDR3 size: 13 residues. CDR3 residues: CASAEGWATEAFF. CDR3 bases: TGTGCCAGTGCCGAGGGATGGGCTACTGAAGCTTTCTTT.

The V gene is TRBV6-5, the J gene TRBJ2-7; D remains unclear. This CDR3 region has 13 residues. Trimming took 11 bases from V and 3 from J, leaving 17 bases between them. Per the germline V gene, CDR1 is MNHEY and CDR2 is SVGAGI. This CDR3 reads CACSPMARYEQYF. Here the CDR3 DNA reads TGTGCCTGTAGCCCGATGGCGCGCTACGAGCAGTACTTC.

The V gene is TRBV6-5, the J gene TRBJ1-2, with D maybe TRBD1 (5 bases). Deletions cut 5 bases from V and 4 bases from J, with 14 bases between. The germline V gene encodes CDR1 MNHEY and CDR2 SVGAGI. There are 14 residues in the CDR3. CDR3 nucleotide sequence: TGTGCCAGCAGTGTTCCCGGGACTATCTATGGCTACACCTTC. It yields the protein CASSVPGTIYGYTF.